Each of the 13 T cell receptor beta chains below was sequenced from the same sample in a study of blood T cell repertoires in COVID-19. Only in-frame clones appear in the TCRdb table, and some are missing; sequencing was by immunoSEQ multiplex PCR. The data show around 310,000 clones, about 90% seen once. Material: peripheral blood. Receptors were obtained from a woman aged 40-49 years with COVID-19, enrolled during active disease.

This chain connects TRBV5-1 to TRBJ2-2; 7 nucleotides agree with TRBD2. In germline, CDR1 is SGHRS, CDR2 YFSETQ. The junction had 6 bases not matched to a gene; V was cut back by 0 bases and J by 7 bases. The CDR3 runs to 15 residues. The CDR3 DNA reads as TGCGCCAGCAGCTTGGACTGGGGGGGTCTCGGGGAGCTGTTTTTT. This encodes CASSLDWGGLGELFF.

The chain carries TRBV30 and TRBJ1-6; D call uncertain. Trimming took off 3 bases at V and 11 bases at J, with 8 bases between the two ends. In germline, CDR1 is GTSNPN, CDR2 SVGIG (reference sequence). The CDR3 spans 11 residues. CDR3 sequence reads: CAWRREAPLHF. DNA for the CDR3: TGTGCCTGGAGGAGAGAGGCACCCCTCCACTTT.

The gene calls are TRBV19 and TRBJ1-6, with 10 bases aligning to TRBD1. Losses at the gene ends were 3 bases for V and 10 bases for J; bases not matched to a gene: 6. This CDR3 is 15 amino acids long. Germline CDR1 reads LNHDA; CDR2 reads SQIVND (reference sequence). CDR3 loop: CASSITGQGKSPLHF. Written as DNA, the CDR3 is TGTGCCAGTAGTATTACGGGACAGGGGAAATCACCCCTCCACTTT.

The genes are TRBV29-1 and TRBJ2-3, with 10 bases matching TRBD2. Germline CDR1 and CDR2: SQVTM and ANQGSEA. The CDR3 consists of 18 residues. V shed 6 bases and J 0 bases; nucleotides not matched to a gene: 15. CDR3 DNA sequence: TGCAGCGTCAGGACTAGCGGTTCCCCCTTTACTAGCACAGATACGCAGTATTTT. It specifies CSVRTSGSPFTSTDTQYF.

CDR3 amino acids: CASSLESGGLLNYGYTF. In DNA form, the CDR3 reads TGTGCCAGCAGTTTAGAGTCAGGGGGGCTACTTAACTATGGCTACACCTTC. The chain employs TRBV28 and TRBJ1-2; TRBD1 aligns across 7 bases. Trimming at V came to 2 bases and at J to 1 base, leaving 10 bases not matched to a gene. Germline CDR1 is MDHEN and CDR2 is SYDVKM. The CDR3 sequence is 17 residues long.

This chain connects TRBV5-4 to TRBJ2-6; possible D gene TRBD2, 5 bases. The CDR3 runs 19 residues. V lost 2 bases and J 0 bases, leaving 18 bases between the germline ends. From germline, CDR1 is SGHNT and CDR2 YYREEE (reference sequence). CDR3 loop: CASSFASLRRSSGANVLTF. The CDR3 DNA reads as TGTGCCAGCAGCTTCGCTAGCCTCCGGCGGTCCTCTGGGGCCAACGTCCTGACTTTC.

The chain carries TRBV30 and TRBJ1-4; D unclear. In germline, CDR1 is GTSNPN, CDR2 SVGIG (reference sequence). Trimming took 2 bases from V and 0 from J, leaving 7 bases between them. This CDR3 region has 14 residues. The CDR3 sequence is CAWSHTATNEKLFF. The CDR3, as DNA: TGTGCCTGGAGTCATACAGCAACTAATGAAAAACTGTTTTTT.

The chain recombines TRBV10-3 with TRBJ2-1; a weak D match, TRBD1 (6 bases). The CDR3 has 11 residues. The V and J ends lost 11 bases and 4 bases respectively, with 9 bases between them. CDR1 and CDR2 (germline): ENHRY, SYGVKD. The CDR3 sequence is CASTGYNEQFF. DNA of the CDR3: TGTGCCTCGACAGGATACAATGAGCAGTTCTTC.

The J gene is TRBJ1-1, the V gene TRBV4-1; tentatively, D is TRBD1 (5 bases). Trimming left V 4 bases short and J 5 bases short, with 17 bases between. The germline CDR1 and CDR2 sequences are MGHRA and YSYEKL. This CDR3 spans 15 amino acids. The DNA of the CDR3 is TGCGCCAGCAGCCGGCTGACGGGGGGAGATACTGAAGCTTTCTTT. This translates into CASSRLTGGDTEAFF.

The genes are TRBV19 and TRBJ2-1; D gene unclear. This CDR3 is built from 14 residues. With 6 bases removed from V and 10 bases from J, the gap between germline ends came to 19 bases. In germline, CDR1 is LNHDA, CDR2 SQIVND (reference sequence). In DNA form, the CDR3 reads TGTGCCAGTAGCCTAGGCGTGGGTCTAAACGAGCAGTTCTTC. Encoded protein: CASSLGVGLNEQFF.

The chain employs TRBV29-1 and TRBJ2-5; 12 nucleotides agree with TRBD1. The germline gives CDR1 SQVTM, CDR2 ANQGSEA. The trim removed 2 bases at V and 5 bases at J, leaving 12 bases unmatched. The CDR3 is 17 residues long. The CDR3 sequence is CSVEPDPGQGAGETQYF. CDR3 coding DNA: TGCAGCGTTGAACCCGACCCGGGACAGGGGGCGGGGGAGACCCAGTACTTC.

The chain combines TRBV19 with TRBJ1-2; D not resolved. Germline V CDR1 and CDR2: LNHDA, SQIVND (reference sequence). The CDR3 length is 15 residues. The germline V and J ends were trimmed by 5 bases and 3 bases, with 16 bases remaining between them. The CDR3 loop is CASSSNPTGDYGYTF. CDR3 DNA sequence: TGTGCCAGTAGTTCAAATCCTACGGGTGACTATGGCTACACCTTC.

The rearrangement joins TRBV3-1 (or the pseudogene TRBV3-2) to TRBJ1-1; D unresolved. Germline loops: CDR1 LGHDT, CDR2 YNNKEL (reference sequence). The CDR3 covers 14 residues. Deletions cut 4 bases from V and 1 base from J, with 10 bases between. The CDR3 region has the DNA TGTGCCAGCAGCCTCTACGGTAAGAACACTGAAGCTTTCTTT. As protein: CASSLYGKNTEAFF.